This T cell receptor beta chain was recorded in a study of T cell repertoires in cytomegalovirus infection. The wider study: In public TCR beta signatures, there were indications of both CMV infection and matching HLA type.

TCRdb re-called the reads through MiXCR, storing one row per CDR3 protein. The sample includes more than 150,000 distinct CDR3 sequences, roughly a fifth of them seen just once. Study observations and caveats: Ex vivo responses were dominated by HLA-C-restricted CMV-specific TCR beta clonotypes. Based on cumulative public TCR beta family frequency, carriers of CMV plus the relevant HLA were identified.

Worth noting for this clonotype: What it binds is unknown.

V was clipped by 11 bases and J by 0 bases, with 10 bases between them. Germline CDR1 reads MNHNS; CDR2 reads SASEGT. The CDR3 is 12 amino acids. The chain joins TRBV6-1 to TRBJ1-2; D perhaps matches TRBD1 (5 bases). This TCR came from a human donor in good health (CMV status not recorded). Some clones in this sample may be carry-over from other donors' samples. Specimen: PBMCs. The CDR3 loop reads CASKGTNYGYTF. DNA for the CDR3: TGTGCCTCGAAGGGGACTAACTATGGCTACACCTTC.